The text below deals with one T cell receptor beta chain. TCRdb keeps only in-frame clones here, not all; method: immunoSEQ multiplex PCR. The sample carries 130,000 to 150,000 clones, 84% recorded once. The data originate from a study of blood T cell repertoires in COVID-19. This CDR3 has 14 amino acids. The germline V and J ends were trimmed by 1 base and 1 base, with 10 bases remaining between them. Germline CDR1 reads SQVTM; CDR2 reads ANQGSEA. Input material: PBMCs or T cells enriched from blood (not recorded which). This chain joins TRBV29-1 and TRBJ1-1; weak D call: TRBD1 (6 bases). The receptor comes from a woman aged 45-59 years who had been exposed to COVID-19. CDR3 region: CSVEAGGGNTEAFF. Here the CDR3 DNA reads TGCAGCGTTGAAGCTGGGGGCGGGAACACTGAAGCTTTCTTT. The variable domain in full, with the rest retrieved from reference TRBV29-1 and TRBJ1-1, is SAVISQKPSRDICQRGTSLTIQCQVDSQVTMMFWYRQQPGQSLTLIATANQGSEATYESGFVIDKFPISRPNLTFSTLTVSNMSPEDSSIYLCSVEAGGGNTEAFFGQGTRLTVV.